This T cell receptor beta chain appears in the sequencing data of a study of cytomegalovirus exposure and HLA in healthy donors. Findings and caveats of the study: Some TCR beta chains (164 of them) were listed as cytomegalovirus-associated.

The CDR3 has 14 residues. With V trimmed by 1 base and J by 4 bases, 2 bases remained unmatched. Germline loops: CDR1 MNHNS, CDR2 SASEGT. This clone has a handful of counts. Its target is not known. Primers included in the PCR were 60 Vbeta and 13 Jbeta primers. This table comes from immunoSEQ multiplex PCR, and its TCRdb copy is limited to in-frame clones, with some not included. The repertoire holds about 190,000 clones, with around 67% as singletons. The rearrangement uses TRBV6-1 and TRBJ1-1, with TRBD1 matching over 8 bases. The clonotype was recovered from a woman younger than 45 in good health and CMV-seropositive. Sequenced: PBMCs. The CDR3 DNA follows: TGTGCCAGCAGTGAAGTTGACAGGGGCACTGAAGCTTTCTTT. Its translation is CASSEVDRGTEAFF.